The TCR beta chain under discussion was sequenced for a study of CD8 T cells in Susac syndrome. The CDR3 contains 13 residues. Germline-derived CDR1 and CDR2 are SQVTM and ANQGSEA. J gave up 5 bases and V 6 bases, and 4 bases lay outside the gene matches. With random hexamers, roughly 0.5 to 1 ug RNA was reverse transcribed. A multiplex approach, immunoSEQ multiplex PCR, amplified TCR beta CDR3 across 54 Vbeta and 13 Jbeta. TCRdb recomputed calls from the immunoSEQ multiplex PCR reads with MiXCR, one row per CDR3 protein. The data show some 120,000 distinct CDR3 sequences, with 90% to 95% seen just once and roughly 0.12% held by the top ten. The authors sequenced TCR beta from blood CD8+ and CD4+ T cells. The CD8+ and CD4+ T cells were negatively isolated, with the TEMRA cells enriched by FACS.

The V call is TRBV29-1, the J call TRBJ1-5, with 10 bases that match TRBD1. Sequences were obtained from CD4+ T cells from PBMCs. This receptor was identified in a human donor in good health. The DNA of the CDR3 is TGCAGCGTCTCCGGGACAGGGGATCAGCCCCAGCATTTT. This gives the protein CSVSGTGDQPQHF. The whole variable domain, remainder taken from reference TRBV29-1 and TRBJ1-5, is SAVISQKPSRDICQRGTSLTIQCQVDSQVTMMFWYRQQPGQSLTLIATANQGSEATYESGFVIDKFPISRPNLTFSTLTVSNMSPEDSSIYLCSVSGTGDQPQHFGDGTRLSIL.